Listed below are T cell receptor beta chains from one sample, sequenced in a study of Graves' ophthalmopathy and Graves' hyperthyroidism. TCRdb reprocessed the multiplex PCR reads via MiXCR and lists one record per CDR3 protein. The sample has approximately 460,000 distinct CDR3 sequences, approximately 14% seen once. The specimen sequenced was blood. These receptors all come from a woman in her twenties or thirties with Graves' ophthalmopathy. Each CDR3 is given with its conserved first and last residue. Fields, in order: CDR3 protein, J gene, V gene.

CDR3: CASGGSMNTEAFF; J: TRBJ1-1; V: TRBV5-8
CDR3: CASSFGSLGFDEQYF; J: TRBJ2-7; V: TRBV5-1
CDR3: CASRGTGDSQPQHF; J: TRBJ1-5; V: TRBV6-1
CDR3: CASSPYDQPQHF; J: TRBJ1-5; V: TRBV28
CDR3: CASSFTRFYEQYF; J: TRBJ2-7; V: TRBV28
CDR3: CSARGKPNQPQHF; J: TRBJ1-5; V: TRBV20-1
CDR3: CASSQGISRTYEQYF; J: TRBJ2-7; V: TRBV4-1
CDR3: CSARDLGRGYEQYF; J: TRBJ2-7; V: TRBV20-1
CDR3: CASSLNTMGELFF; J: TRBJ2-2; V: TRBV11-2
CDR3: CASKQGILSEAFF; J: TRBJ1-1; V: TRBV6-2/TRBV6-3
CDR3: CASRTPDSYGYTF; J: TRBJ1-2; V: TRBV6-1
CDR3: CATSDSAAGNSPLHF; J: TRBJ1-6; V: TRBV24-1
CDR3: CASSERYRVATEAFF; J: TRBJ1-1; V: TRBV6-1
CDR3: CASSGGDRDHLGEQYF; J: TRBJ2-7; V: TRBV6-1
CDR3: CASSGGREIYGYTF; J: TRBJ1-2; V: TRBV2
CDR3: CASGLYRLGGGEAFF; J: TRBJ1-1; V: TRBV12-5
CDR3: CSAREGGQGAQGYTF; J: TRBJ1-2; V: TRBV20-1
CDR3: CASSLSSPEAFF; J: TRBJ1-1; V: TRBV28
CDR3: CASSLHGTGTYEQYF; J: TRBJ2-7; V: TRBV28
CDR3: CASSLVGRAGVEAFF; J: TRBJ1-1; V: TRBV11-2
CDR3: CASSFSGMSTEAFF; J: TRBJ1-1; V: TRBV12-3/TRBV12-4
CDR3: CASSLAPGTDIQYF; J: TRBJ2-4; V: TRBV5-1
CDR3: CASSDGQTNTEAFF; J: TRBJ1-1; V: TRBV19
CDR3: CASRKRGNTEAFF; J: TRBJ1-1; V: TRBV28
CDR3: CASSETGGTEAFF; J: TRBJ1-1; V: TRBV12-3/TRBV12-4
CDR3: CSVEDRGNTDTQYF; J: TRBJ2-3; V: TRBV29-1
CDR3: CATSDVGDRAQPQHF; J: TRBJ1-5; V: TRBV24-1
CDR3: CASTPAGRSGELFF; J: TRBJ2-2; V: TRBV7-9
CDR3: CASSIAGTEAFF; J: TRBJ1-1; V: TRBV19
CDR3: CASSGTSGTDTQYF; J: TRBJ2-3; V: TRBV6-4
CDR3: CASSIQLRDTGANVLTF; J: TRBJ2-6; V: TRBV19
CDR3: CASSTGTLGETQYF; J: TRBJ2-5; V: TRBV11-2
CDR3: CASRDRGPEDGYTF; J: TRBJ1-2; V: TRBV2
CDR3: CASSLERLRDTEAFF; J: TRBJ1-1; V: TRBV3-1
CDR3: CASSPREGTTYEQYF; J: TRBJ2-7; V: TRBV4-1
CDR3: CASGLVGRETQYF; J: TRBJ2-5; V: TRBV12-5
CDR3: CSVEWPVQETQYF; J: TRBJ2-5; V: TRBV29-1
CDR3: CASSLPQGEETQYF; J: TRBJ2-5; V: TRBV5-1
CDR3: CASSELRTGVRDYGYTF; J: TRBJ1-2; V: TRBV2
CDR3: CSVETGSRGYTF; J: TRBJ1-2; V: TRBV29-1
CDR3: CASSLMGNLGGYTF; J: TRBJ1-2; V: TRBV28
CDR3: CASSHGTGTYGYTF; J: TRBJ1-2; V: TRBV4-1
CDR3: CASSYQGAGKTQYF; J: TRBJ2-5; V: TRBV6-2/TRBV6-3